This T cell receptor (beta chain) came from a study of T-cell memory formation after mild COVID-19. The CDR3 length is 13 residues. V lost 4 bases and J lost 6, with 14 bases in between. Germline V gene data show CDR1 as SGDLS and CDR2 as YYNGEE. TCRdb called the 5' RACE reads again in MiXCR, with one record for every CDR3 protein. The data contain under 700,000 distinct CDR3 sequences, 20% of them singletons. This clonotype was seen more than once but under ten times. The genes are TRBV9 and TRBJ2-7; unclear D gene. Sequenced input: PBMCs or a T cell subset sorted from them (not recorded which). This clonotype was sampled from an adult woman who had mild COVID-19 (a few samples of this study predate the infection). Cell type and time point are not known. CDR3 sequence (DNA): TGTGCCAGCAGCCCAGGTATTACCTTCGAGCAGTACTTC. Translation gives CASSPGITFEQYF.